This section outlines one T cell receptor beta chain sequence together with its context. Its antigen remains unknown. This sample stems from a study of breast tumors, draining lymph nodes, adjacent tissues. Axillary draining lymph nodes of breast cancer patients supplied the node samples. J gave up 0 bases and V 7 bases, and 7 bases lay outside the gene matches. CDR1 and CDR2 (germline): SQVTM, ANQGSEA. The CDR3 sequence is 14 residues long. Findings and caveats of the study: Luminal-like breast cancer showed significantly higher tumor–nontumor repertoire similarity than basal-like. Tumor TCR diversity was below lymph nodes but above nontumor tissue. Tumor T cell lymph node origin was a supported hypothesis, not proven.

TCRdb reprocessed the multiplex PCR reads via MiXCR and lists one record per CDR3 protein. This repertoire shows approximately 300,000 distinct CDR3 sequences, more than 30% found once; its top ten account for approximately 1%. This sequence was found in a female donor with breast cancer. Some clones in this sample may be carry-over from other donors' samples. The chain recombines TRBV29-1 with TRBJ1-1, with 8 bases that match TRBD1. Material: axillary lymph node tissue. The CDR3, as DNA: TGCAGCGCGCCTACGACAGGGGTGAACACTGAAGCTTTCTTT. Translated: CSAPTTGVNTEAFF.